This TCR beta chain stems from a study of identical twins. After template switching added a universal primer site, the resulting cDNA carried unique molecular identifiers. TCRdb fed the 5' RACE reads into MiXCR, producing one record per CDR3 protein. The sample carries roughly 1.6 million distinct CDR3 sequences, 25% to 35% recorded once. Study results and limitations: Out-of-frame beta sequences exhibited a weaker degree of excess twin sharing. Insertions ran lower in abundant cord blood beta clonotypes, though not in memory repertoires.

Each donor was a healthy Caucasian. As concerns this clonotype: Its antigen is currently unknown.

The sequencing sample was made of cord blood. This receptor was obtained from a newborn girl in good health.

The CDR3 protein is CASRRQGRVTEAFF. The DNA for the CDR3 is TGTGCCAGCAGACGACAGGGAAGGGTCACTGAAGCTTTCTTT. The chain recombines TRBV12-3 or TRBV12-4 with TRBJ1-1; 7 bases line up with TRBD1. V lost 6 bases to trimming and J lost 4 bases; unmatched junction nucleotides: 8. This CDR3 spans 14 amino acids.